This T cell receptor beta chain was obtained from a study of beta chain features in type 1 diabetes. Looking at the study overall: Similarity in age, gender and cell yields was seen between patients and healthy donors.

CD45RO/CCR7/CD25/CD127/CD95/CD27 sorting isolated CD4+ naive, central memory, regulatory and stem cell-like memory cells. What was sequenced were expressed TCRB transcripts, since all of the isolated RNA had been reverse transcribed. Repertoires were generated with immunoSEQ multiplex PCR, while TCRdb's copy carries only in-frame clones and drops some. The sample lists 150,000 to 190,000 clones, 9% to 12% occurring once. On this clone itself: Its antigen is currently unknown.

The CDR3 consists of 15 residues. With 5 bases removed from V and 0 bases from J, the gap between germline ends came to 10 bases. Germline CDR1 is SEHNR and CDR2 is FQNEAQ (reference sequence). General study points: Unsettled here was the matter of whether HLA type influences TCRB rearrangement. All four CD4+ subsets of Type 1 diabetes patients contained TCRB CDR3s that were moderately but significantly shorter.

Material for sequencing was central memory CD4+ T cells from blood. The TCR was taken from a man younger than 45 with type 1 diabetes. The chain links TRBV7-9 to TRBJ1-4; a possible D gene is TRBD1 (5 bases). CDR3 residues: CASSAPGATNEKLFF. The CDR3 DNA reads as TGTGCCAGCAGCGCACCGGGGGCAACTAATGAAAAACTGTTTTTT.